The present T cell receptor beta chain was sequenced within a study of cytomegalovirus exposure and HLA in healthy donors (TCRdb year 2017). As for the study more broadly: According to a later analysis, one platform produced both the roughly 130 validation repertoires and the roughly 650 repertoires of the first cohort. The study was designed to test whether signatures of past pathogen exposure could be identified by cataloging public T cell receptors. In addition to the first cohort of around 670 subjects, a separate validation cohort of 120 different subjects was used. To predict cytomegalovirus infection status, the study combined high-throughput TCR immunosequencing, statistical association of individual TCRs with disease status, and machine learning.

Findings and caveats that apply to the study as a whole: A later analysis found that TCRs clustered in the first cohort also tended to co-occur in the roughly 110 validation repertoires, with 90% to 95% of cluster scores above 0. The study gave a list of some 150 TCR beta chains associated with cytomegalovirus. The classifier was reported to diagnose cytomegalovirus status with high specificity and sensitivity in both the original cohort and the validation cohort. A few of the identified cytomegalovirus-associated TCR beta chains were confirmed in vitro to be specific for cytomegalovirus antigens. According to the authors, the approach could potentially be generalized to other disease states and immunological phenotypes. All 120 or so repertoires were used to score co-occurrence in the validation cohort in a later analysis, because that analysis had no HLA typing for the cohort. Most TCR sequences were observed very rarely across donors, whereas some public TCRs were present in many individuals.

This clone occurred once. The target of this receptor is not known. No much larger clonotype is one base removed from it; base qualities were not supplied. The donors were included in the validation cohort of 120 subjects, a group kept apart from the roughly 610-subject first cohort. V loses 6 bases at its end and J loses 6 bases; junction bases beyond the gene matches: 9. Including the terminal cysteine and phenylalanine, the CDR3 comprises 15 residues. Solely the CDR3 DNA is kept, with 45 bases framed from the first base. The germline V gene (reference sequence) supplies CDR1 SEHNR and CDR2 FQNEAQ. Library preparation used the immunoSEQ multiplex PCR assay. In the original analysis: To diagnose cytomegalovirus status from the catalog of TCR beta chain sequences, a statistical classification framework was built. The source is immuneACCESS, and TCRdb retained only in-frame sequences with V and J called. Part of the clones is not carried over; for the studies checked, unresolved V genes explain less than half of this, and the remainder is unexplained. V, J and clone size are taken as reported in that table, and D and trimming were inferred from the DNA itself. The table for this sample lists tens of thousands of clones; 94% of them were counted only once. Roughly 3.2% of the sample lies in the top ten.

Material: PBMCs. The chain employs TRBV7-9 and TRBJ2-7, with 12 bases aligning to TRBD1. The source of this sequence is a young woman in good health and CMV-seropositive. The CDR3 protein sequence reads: CASRKSAGQGAEQYF. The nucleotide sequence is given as TGTGCCAGCAGAAAGAGTGCGGGACAGGGGGCCGAGCAGTACTTC.